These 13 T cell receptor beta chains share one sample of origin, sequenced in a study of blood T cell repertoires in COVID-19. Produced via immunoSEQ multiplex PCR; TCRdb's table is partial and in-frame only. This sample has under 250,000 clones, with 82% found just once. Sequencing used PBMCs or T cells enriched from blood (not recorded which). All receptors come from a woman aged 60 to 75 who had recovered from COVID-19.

The CDR3: CASKTSGGETQYF. The CDR3 region has the DNA TGCGCCAGCAAAACTAGCGGGGGGGAGACCCAGTACTTC. The genes are TRBV10-2 and TRBJ2-5; TRBD2 aligns across 12 bases. Germline-derived CDR1 and CDR2 are WSHSY and SAAADI. Trimming cost V 7 bases and J 5 bases; bases outside gene matches: 2. CDR3 length: 13 residues.

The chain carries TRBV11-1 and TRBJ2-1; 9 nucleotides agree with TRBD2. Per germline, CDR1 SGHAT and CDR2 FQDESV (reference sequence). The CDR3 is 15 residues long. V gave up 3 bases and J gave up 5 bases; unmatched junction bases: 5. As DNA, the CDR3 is TGTGCCAGCAGCTTCCGCGGGGGGGTGAACAATGAGCAGTTCTTC. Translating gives CASSFRGGVNNEQFF.

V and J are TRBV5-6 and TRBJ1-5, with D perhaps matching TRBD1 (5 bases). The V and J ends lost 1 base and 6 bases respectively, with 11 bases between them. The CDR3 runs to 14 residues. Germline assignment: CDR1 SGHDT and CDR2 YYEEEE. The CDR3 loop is CASSLFQGSQPQHF. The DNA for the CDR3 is TGTGCCAGCAGCTTGTTCCAGGGCAGTCAGCCCCAGCATTTT.

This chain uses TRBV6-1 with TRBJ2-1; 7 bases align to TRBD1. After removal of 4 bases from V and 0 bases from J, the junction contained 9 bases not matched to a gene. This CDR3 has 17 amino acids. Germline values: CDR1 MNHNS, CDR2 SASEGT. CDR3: CASSVRDRPSSYNEQFF. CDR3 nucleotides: TGTGCCAGCAGTGTCCGGGACAGACCCAGCTCCTACAATGAGCAGTTCTTC.

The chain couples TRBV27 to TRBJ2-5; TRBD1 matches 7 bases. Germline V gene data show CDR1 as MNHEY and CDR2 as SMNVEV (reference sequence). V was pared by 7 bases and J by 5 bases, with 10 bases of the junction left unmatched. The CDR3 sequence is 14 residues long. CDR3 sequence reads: CASKGEGAGETQYF. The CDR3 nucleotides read TGTGCCAGCAAAGGCGAGGGGGCTGGGGAGACCCAGTACTTC.

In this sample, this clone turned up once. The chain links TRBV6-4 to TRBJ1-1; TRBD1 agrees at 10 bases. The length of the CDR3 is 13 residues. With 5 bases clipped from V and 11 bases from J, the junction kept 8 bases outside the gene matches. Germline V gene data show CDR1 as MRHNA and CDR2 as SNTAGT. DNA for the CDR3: TGTGCCAGCAGTCCACGGGGGACAGGGGAGGCTTTCTTT. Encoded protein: CASSPRGTGEAFF.

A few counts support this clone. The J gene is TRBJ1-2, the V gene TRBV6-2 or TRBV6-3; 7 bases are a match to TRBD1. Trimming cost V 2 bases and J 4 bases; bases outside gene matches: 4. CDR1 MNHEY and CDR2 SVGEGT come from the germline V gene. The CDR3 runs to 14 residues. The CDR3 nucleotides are TGTGCCAGCAGTTACCCCGGGACAGTCTATGGCTACACCTTC. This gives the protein CASSYPGTVYGYTF.

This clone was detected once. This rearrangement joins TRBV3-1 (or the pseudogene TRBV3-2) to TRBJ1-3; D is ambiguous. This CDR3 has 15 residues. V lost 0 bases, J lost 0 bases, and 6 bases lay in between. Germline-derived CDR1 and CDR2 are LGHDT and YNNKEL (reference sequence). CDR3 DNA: TGTGCCAGCAGCCAAGACCCCTTCTCTGGAAACACCATATATTTT. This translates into CASSQDPFSGNTIYF.

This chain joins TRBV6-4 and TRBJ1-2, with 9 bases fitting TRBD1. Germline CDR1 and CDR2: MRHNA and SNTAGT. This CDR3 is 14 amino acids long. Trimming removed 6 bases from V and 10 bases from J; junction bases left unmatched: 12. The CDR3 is CASRRTGTGMAYTF. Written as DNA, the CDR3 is TGTGCCAGCAGACGAACCGGGACAGGGATGGCCTACACCTTC.

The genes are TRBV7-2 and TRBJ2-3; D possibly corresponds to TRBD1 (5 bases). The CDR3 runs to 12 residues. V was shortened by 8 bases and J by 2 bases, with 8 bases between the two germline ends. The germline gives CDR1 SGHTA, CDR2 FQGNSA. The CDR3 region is CASQGITDTQYF. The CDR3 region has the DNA TGTGCCAGCCAGGGAATCACAGATACGCAGTATTTT. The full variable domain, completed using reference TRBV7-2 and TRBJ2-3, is GAGVSQSPSNKVTEKGKDVELRCDPISGHTALYWYRQSLGQGLEFLIYFQGNSAPDKSGLPSDRFSAERTGGSVSTLTIQRTQQEDSAVYLCASQGITDTQYFGPGTRLTVL.

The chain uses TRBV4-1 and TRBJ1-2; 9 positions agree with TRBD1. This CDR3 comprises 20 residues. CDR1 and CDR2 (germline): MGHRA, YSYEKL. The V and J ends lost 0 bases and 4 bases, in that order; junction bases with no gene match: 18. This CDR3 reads CASSQEDRGTGRSLSYGYTF. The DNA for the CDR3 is TGCGCCAGCAGCCAAGAAGATCGAGGGACAGGGAGATCGCTTAGCTATGGCTACACCTTC.

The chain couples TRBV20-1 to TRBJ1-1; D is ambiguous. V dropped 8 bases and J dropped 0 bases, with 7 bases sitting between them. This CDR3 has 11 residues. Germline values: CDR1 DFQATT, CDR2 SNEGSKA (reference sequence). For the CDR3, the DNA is TGCAGTCCTCGGTTGAACACTGAAGCTTTCTTT. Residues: CSPRLNTEAFF.

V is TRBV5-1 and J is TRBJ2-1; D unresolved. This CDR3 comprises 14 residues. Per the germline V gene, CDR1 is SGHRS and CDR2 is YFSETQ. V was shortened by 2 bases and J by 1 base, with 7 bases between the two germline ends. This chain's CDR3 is CASSFADSYNEQFF. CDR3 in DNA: TGCGCCAGCAGCTTCGCGGATTCCTACAATGAGCAGTTCTTC.